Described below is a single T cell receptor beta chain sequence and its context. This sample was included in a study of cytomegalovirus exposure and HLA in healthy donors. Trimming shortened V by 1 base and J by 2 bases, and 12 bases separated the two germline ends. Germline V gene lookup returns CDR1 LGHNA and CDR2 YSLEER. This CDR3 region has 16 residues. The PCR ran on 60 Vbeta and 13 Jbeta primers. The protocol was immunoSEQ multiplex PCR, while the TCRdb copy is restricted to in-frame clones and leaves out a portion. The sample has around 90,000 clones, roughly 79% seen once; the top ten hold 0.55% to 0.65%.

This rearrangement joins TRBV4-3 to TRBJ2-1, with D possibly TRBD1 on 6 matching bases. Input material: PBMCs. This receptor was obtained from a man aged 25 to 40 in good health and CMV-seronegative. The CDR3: CASSQGRGFTYNEQFF. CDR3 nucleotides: TGCGCCAGCAGCCAAGGAAGGGGGTTCACCTACAATGAGCAGTTCTTC.